This T cell receptor (beta chain) was sequenced in a study of CD8+ T cells in alopecia areata. Study-level information: Treated individuals took tofacitinib by mouth, 5 to 10 mg twice daily. Study results and limitations: Resident alphabeta T cells of normal skin are also sequenced in scalp samples. Patients shared TCRs less clearly than mice did, possibly owing to HLA. Clonality exceeded that of normal scalp in lesional scalp, most notably in alopecia totalis/universalis.

Per the germline V gene, CDR1 is SGHDN and CDR2 is FVKESK. The CDR3 runs 15 residues. V lost 2 bases to trimming and J lost 2 bases, with 11 bases between them. TCR sequencing used cDNA made by reverse transcription of extracted RNA. Sequencing used immunoSEQ multiplex PCR; TCRdb keeps in-frame clones, though not all of them. The sample records some 170,000 clones, 65% to 75% being singletons. By share, this clone ranks as medium-sized (0.01 to 0.1%). As yet, its antigen is unknown. This receptor was taken from a human donor with alopecia areata. The sequencing used CD8+ T cells sorted from blood, collected at week 0. The rearrangement joins TRBV14 to TRBJ2-3; D may match TRBD1 or TRBD2 (6 bases each). The CDR3 loop is CASSQIGGPTDTQYF. DNA of the CDR3: TGTGCCAGCAGCCAAATAGGGGGGCCCACAGATACGCAGTATTTT.